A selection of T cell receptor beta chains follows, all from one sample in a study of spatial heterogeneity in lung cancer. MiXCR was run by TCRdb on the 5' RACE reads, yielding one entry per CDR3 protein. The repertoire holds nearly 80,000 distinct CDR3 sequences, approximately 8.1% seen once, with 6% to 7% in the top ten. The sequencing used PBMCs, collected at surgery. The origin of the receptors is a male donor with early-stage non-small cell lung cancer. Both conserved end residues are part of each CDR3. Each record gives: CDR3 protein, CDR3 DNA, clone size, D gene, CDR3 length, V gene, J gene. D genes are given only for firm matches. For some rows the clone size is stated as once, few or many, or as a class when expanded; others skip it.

CASNPNLNTEAFF	TGTGCCAGCAACCCTAACCTGAACACTGAAGCTTTCTTT	.	.	13	TRBV27	TRBJ1-1
CSAGTQAYEQYF	TGCAGCGCAGGGACGCAAGCCTACGAGCAGTACTTC	.	.	12	TRBV29-1	TRBJ2-7
CASSIVGPSNGDTQYF	TGTGCCAGTAGTATAGTAGGCCCAAGCAACGGAGATACGCAGTATTTT	many	.	16	TRBV19	TRBJ2-3
CAWSVRWGLNTEAFF	TGTGCCTGGAGTGTACGATGGGGATTGAACACTGAAGCTTTCTTT	many	.	15	TRBV30	TRBJ1-1
CASSENSYEQYF	TGTGCCAGCAGTGAAAACAGCTACGAGCAGTACTTC	.	.	12	TRBV6-1	TRBJ2-7
CASSVGTSLGPQHF	TGTGCCAGCAGCGTAGGAACGTCCCTTGGGCCCCAGCATTTT	many	.	14	TRBV9	TRBJ1-5
CSARELSGAHGNYGYTF	TGCAGTGCTAGAGAACTGTCAGGGGCGCATGGTAACTATGGCTACACCTTC	many	.	17	TRBV20-1	TRBJ1-2
CASSDSQPQHF	TGTGCCAGCAGTGACTCTCAGCCCCAGCATTTT	many	.	11	TRBV6-1	TRBJ1-5
CASSRTSALNEQFF	TGTGCCAGCAGCCGGACTAGCGCTCTCAATGAGCAGTTCTTC	.	TRBD2	14	TRBV6-2/TRBV6-3	TRBJ2-1
CATSPASGNNEQFF	TGTGCCACCAGTCCCGCTAGCGGTAACAATGAGCAGTTCTTC	many	TRBD2	14	TRBV24-1	TRBJ2-1
CASSLIGGYNSPLHF	TGTGCCAGCAGCCTGATAGGAGGGTATAATTCACCCCTCCACTTT	many	.	15	TRBV7-9	TRBJ1-6
CASKNSGPWAFF	TGTGCCAGCAAGAACTCAGGACCTTGGGCTTTCTTT	many	.	12	TRBV2	TRBJ1-1
CATSHTQYF	TGTGCCACCAGTCACACGCAGTATTTT	medium-sized	.	9	TRBV24-1	TRBJ2-3
CASSSAGPAGANVLTF	TGTGCCAGCAGTTCCGCTGGGCCGGCTGGGGCCAACGTCCTGACTTTC	few	.	16	TRBV27	TRBJ2-6
CAWSLDSTDTQYF	TGTGCCTGGAGTCTAGACAGCACAGATACGCAGTATTTT	.	.	13	TRBV30	TRBJ2-3
CASRETSGPYEQYF	TGTGCCAGCAGGGAGACTAGCGGTCCCTACGAGCAGTACTTC	many	TRBD2	14	TRBV6-5	TRBJ2-7
CSATTGRGWEKLFF	TGCAGCGCTACGACAGGCAGAGGGTGGGAAAAACTGTTTTTT	many	.	14	TRBV29-1	TRBJ1-4
CASGTLNQPQHF	TGTGCCAGCGGGACACTCAATCAGCCCCAGCATTTT	many	.	12	TRBV6-5	TRBJ1-5
CASSWTVEKLFF	TGTGCCAGCAGCTGGACGGTTGAAAAACTGTTTTTT	.	.	12	TRBV7-9	TRBJ1-4
CASSPVTGAGGNTIYF	TGTGCCAGCAGCCCCGTGACGGGGGCTGGAGGAAACACCATATATTTT	few	.	16	TRBV9	TRBJ1-3
CASSPNAVSNIQYF	TGCGCCAGCAGCCCTAATGCCGTGTCTAACATTCAGTACTTC	many	.	14	TRBV4-3	TRBJ2-4
CASSPDRVNQPQHF	TGTGCCAGCAGCCCTGACAGGGTAAATCAGCCCCAGCATTTT	many	TRBD1	14	TRBV7-2	TRBJ1-5
CASSSHRTGRNQPQHF	TGTGCCAGCAGTTCCCATAGGACAGGGCGGAATCAGCCCCAGCATTTT	many	TRBD1	16	TRBV12-3/TRBV12-4	TRBJ1-5
CASSSPELVNPNQPQHF	TGTGCCAGCAGTTCACCGGAGCTCGTAAACCCCAATCAGCCCCAGCATTTT	many	.	17	TRBV12-3/TRBV12-4	TRBJ1-5
CSATSGRANTGELFF	TGCAGTGCTACCTCAGGGAGGGCGAACACCGGGGAGCTGTTTTTT	many	TRBD2	15	TRBV20-1	TRBJ2-2
CASSQFTGQPQHF	TGTGCCAGCAGCCAGTTCACGGGTCAGCCCCAGCATTTT	.	.	13	TRBV3-1	TRBJ1-5
CASSQGNRGGFKNIQYF	TGTGCCAGCAGCCAAGGGAACAGGGGAGGATTCAAAAACATTCAGTACTTC	many	.	17	TRBV3-1	TRBJ2-4
CASSPGPVNTEAFF	TGTGCCAGCAGCCCGGGGCCCGTGAACACTGAAGCTTTCTTT	.	.	14	TRBV7-3	TRBJ1-1
CASSPRTSGSEQFF	TGTGCCAGCAGCCCCAGGACTAGCGGGAGCGAGCAGTTCTTC	few	TRBD2	14	TRBV7-3	TRBJ2-1
CASSRPTETQYF	TGTGCCAGCAGCCGACCCACGGAGACCCAGTACTTC	many	.	12	TRBV12-3/TRBV12-4	TRBJ2-5
CATSRDLAELTGELFF	TGTGCCACCAGCAGAGATCTCGCGGAATTGACCGGGGAGCTGTTTTTT	many	.	16	TRBV15	TRBJ2-2
CAWSVGYVPYEQYF	TGTGCCTGGAGTGTGGGGTACGTTCCCTACGAGCAGTACTTC	few	.	14	TRBV30	TRBJ2-7
CASSLGQTSRDEQFF	TGTGCCAGCAGTTTAGGGCAGACAAGTCGCGATGAGCAGTTCTTC	many	.	15	TRBV28	TRBJ2-1
CASSLSGGQPQHF	TGTGCCAGCAGTTTATCAGGGGGTCAGCCCCAGCATTTT	many	TRBD1	13	TRBV12-3/TRBV12-4	TRBJ1-5
CSGVQEGAHGYTF	TGCAGCGGCGTACAGGAGGGAGCCCATGGCTACACCTTC	few	.	13	TRBV29-1	TRBJ1-2
CASSDPSGAEKLFF	TGCGCCAGCAGCGACCCCTCAGGGGCTGAAAAACTGTTTTTT	many	.	14	TRBV5-1	TRBJ1-4
CASSPSPEGAQETQYF	TGCGCCAGCAGCCCTTCGCCGGAGGGGGCCCAAGAGACCCAGTACTTC	.	.	16	TRBV5-1	TRBJ2-5
CAWKYRGVGSNTGELFF	TGTGCCTGGAAGTATAGGGGCGTTGGCTCGAACACCGGGGAGCTGTTTTTT	many	.	17	TRBV30	TRBJ2-2
CASSWTSGPQETQYF	TGTGCCAGCAGCTGGACTAGCGGTCCTCAAGAGACCCAGTACTTC	.	TRBD2	15	TRBV7-2	TRBJ2-5
CASSLEGQTNTEAFF	TGTGCCAGCAGCTTGGAGGGACAGACGAACACTGAAGCTTTCTTT	many	TRBD1	15	TRBV11-3	TRBJ1-1
CASIPQEGSSSYEQYF	TGTGCCAGCATCCCTCAGGAGGGTTCGAGCTCCTACGAGCAGTACTTC	few	.	16	TRBV5-5	TRBJ2-7
CATSAEDRDTGELFF	TGTGCCACCAGTGCTGAGGACAGGGACACCGGGGAGCTGTTTTTT	.	TRBD1	15	TRBV24-1	TRBJ2-2
CSARDGTGPHYGYTF	TGCAGTGCTAGAGACGGCACAGGGCCACACTATGGCTACACCTTC	many	.	15	TRBV20-1	TRBJ1-2
CAISEFNLGEQFF	TGTGCCATCAGTGAGTTCAACTTGGGTGAGCAGTTCTTC	many	.	13	TRBV10-3	TRBJ2-1
CSVDLGGEKLFF	TGCAGCGTTGATTTGGGGGGAGAAAAACTGTTTTTT	few	.	12	TRBV29-1	TRBJ1-4
CASSPTLGTDTQYF	TGTGCCAGCAGTCCGACACTCGGGACAGATACGCAGTATTTT	many	.	14	TRBV6-1	TRBJ2-3
CASSPQGGEETQYF	TGTGCCAGCAGCCCCCAGGGGGGTGAAGAGACCCAGTACTTC	many	.	14	TRBV9	TRBJ2-5
CASSSPWTGNQETQYF	TGTGCCAGCAGCTCACCTTGGACAGGCAACCAAGAGACCCAGTACTTC	many	TRBD1	16	TRBV7-9	TRBJ2-5
CASSAGQGDDYEQYF	TGCGCCAGCAGCGCGGGACAGGGGGACGACTACGAGCAGTACTTC	many	TRBD1	15	TRBV5-1	TRBJ2-7
CASSSRAVWNNYGYTF	TGTGCCAGCAGTTCCCGGGCCGTATGGAATAACTATGGCTACACCTTC	.	.	16	TRBV28	TRBJ1-2
CSVPAENQETQYF	TGCAGCGTCCCCGCGGAAAACCAAGAGACCCAGTACTTC	many	.	13	TRBV29-1	TRBJ2-5
CASSLSRYNSPLHF	TGTGCCAGCAGTTTATCGCGCTATAATTCACCCCTCCACTTT	many	.	14	TRBV27	TRBJ1-6
CSVDLAAGVETQYF	TGCAGCGTTGATCTAGCGGCCGGGGTGGAGACCCAGTACTTC	many	TRBD2	14	TRBV29-1	TRBJ2-5
CSARTGNQPQHF	TGCAGTGCTCGGACAGGGAATCAGCCCCAGCATTTT	many	TRBD1	12	TRBV20-1	TRBJ1-5
CASSWRQTSGRGTDTQYF	TGTGCCAGCAGCTGGCGGCAAACTAGCGGGAGGGGTACAGATACGCAGTATTTT	.	TRBD2	18	TRBV5-4	TRBJ2-3
CASSNLDSYEQYF	TGCGCCAGCAGCAACCTTGACAGCTACGAGCAGTACTTC	few	.	13	TRBV5-1	TRBJ2-7
CASSPYRNEQFF	TGTGCCAGCAGCCCATACAGAAATGAGCAGTTCTTC	many	.	12	TRBV6-2/TRBV6-3	TRBJ2-1
CASSRTGGTNEKLFF	TGTGCCAGTAGCCGAACCGGGGGGACTAATGAAAAACTGTTTTTT	few	.	15	TRBV19	TRBJ1-4